The clone carrying this TCR beta chain appeared many times. Its matching antigen is unknown. V lost 1 base and J 6 bases, leaving 9 bases between the germline ends. The CDR3 sequence is 13 residues long. This sample was taken from a study of T cells in Graves' hyperthyroidism and ophthalmopathy. Study-level results: Expanded thyroid clonotypes (above 0.001) were mostly also found in blood. Ophthalmopathy, which appeared later, was predicted by the model a median around 6 months before onset.

Duration under 3 months, a NOSPECS grade of at least 4, and a Clinical Activity Score of at least 3 characterized the ophthalmopathy patients. PBMCs were collected from a 10 ml volume of fresh peripheral blood. RNA transcripts served as the template for amplifying TCR beta CDR3 regions. Carried out on the TCR CDR3, a first-round RT-PCR used the HTBI primer set. TCRdb recomputed calls from the multiplex PCR reads with MiXCR, one row per CDR3 protein. The sample yields roughly 530,000 distinct CDR3 sequences, roughly 18% seen once. The receptor comes from a woman between 18 and 29 years old with Graves' ophthalmopathy. Sequences were obtained from blood. V usage is TRBV12-3 or TRBV12-4 and J usage is TRBJ1-1; tentative D call: TRBD1 (6 bases). The CDR3, as DNA: TGTGCCAGCAGTTTAGAGCCAGGGGCTGAAGCTTTCTTT. Translated, it gives CASSLEPGAEAFF.